These 26 T cell receptor beta chains share one sample of origin, sequenced in a study of blood T cell repertoires in COVID-19. Sequenced by immunoSEQ multiplex PCR; TCRdb stores in-frame clones only, minus some. The sample lists about 140,000 clones; about 86% were seen once. Material for sequencing was peripheral blood. These receptors were taken from a woman in her forties with acute or convalescent COVID-19.

The CDR3 loop is CASSHPMAGKVEAFF. CDR3 DNA: TGCGCCAGCAGCCATCCGATGGCAGGGAAGGTTGAAGCTTTCTTT. The chain recombines TRBV4-3 with TRBJ1-1; a weak D match, TRBD1 (5 bases). V was trimmed by 3 bases and J by 7 bases, leaving 18 bases between them. CDR1 and CDR2 from the germline V gene are LGHNA and YSLEER. The CDR3 spans 15 residues.

This chain links TRBV27 with TRBJ1-2, with D perhaps matching TRBD1 (5 bases). V was trimmed by 5 bases and J by 7 bases, leaving 17 bases between them. Germline CDR1 reads MNHEY; CDR2 reads SMNVEV (reference sequence). The CDR3 totals 14 residues. Written as DNA, the CDR3 is TGTGCCAGCAGTAGACAGCCTCGTGGGGTTGGCTACACCTTC. As protein: CASSRQPRGVGYTF.

The chain carries TRBV5-1 and TRBJ1-4; the match to TRBD1 covers 9 bases. The V segment lost 4 bases and the J segment 5 bases; nucleotides outside the gene matches: 3. CDR3 size: 14 residues. Germline-derived CDR1 and CDR2 are SGHRS and YFSETQ. The CDR3 nucleotides are TGCGCCAGCAGCCCGACAGGGGGGAATGAAAAACTGTTTTTT. It is translated as CASSPTGGNEKLFF.

This chain links TRBV2 with TRBJ2-1; 9 nucleotides match TRBD2. With 1 base clipped from V and 0 bases from J, the junction kept 4 bases outside the gene matches. This CDR3 comprises 17 residues. CDR1 and CDR2 (germline): SNHLY, FYNNEI. In nucleotides, the CDR3 is TGTGCCAGCAGTGAAGTAGAAGCGGGAGGCTCCTACAATGAGCAGTTCTTC. Translation gives CASSEVEAGGSYNEQFF.

The rearrangement links TRBV12-3 or TRBV12-4 to TRBJ1-1; 10 bases are shared with TRBD1. V shed 3 bases, J shed 6 bases, and the junction held 1 base outside the gene matches. The CDR3 consists of 13 residues. The CDR3 DNA reads TGTGCCAGCAGTTTCGGACAGGGGGCTGAAGCTTTCTTT. This codes for CASSFGQGAEAFF.

The chain joins TRBV11-1 to TRBJ2-6, with D unresolved. Trimming shortened V by 3 bases and J by 0 bases, and 6 bases separated the two germline ends. This CDR3 comprises 15 residues. Germline V gene data show CDR1 as SGHAT and CDR2 as FQDESV (reference sequence). Here the CDR3 DNA reads TGTGCCAGCAGCTTCTACAGCTCTGGGGCCAACGTCCTGACTTTC. As protein: CASSFYSSGANVLTF. The whole variable domain, filled in from reference TRBV11-1 and TRBJ2-6, reads EAEVAQSPRYKITEKSQAVAFWCDPISGHATLYWYRQILGQGPELLVQFQDESVVDDSQLPKDRFSAERLKGVDSTLKIQPAELGDSAMYLCASSFYSSGANVLTFGAGSRLTVL.

J is TRBJ1-1 and V is TRBV30; D gene ambiguous. The CDR3 contains 11 residues. The germline V gene encodes CDR1 GTSNPN and CDR2 SVGIG (reference sequence). V lost 2 bases to trimming and J lost 11 bases, with 12 bases between them. In nucleotides, the CDR3 is TGTGCCTGGAGTCCAGCGACTCGGGCTTTCTTT. Residues: CAWSPATRAFF. The full variable domain, in which reference TRBV30 and TRBJ1-1 provide the parts outside the CDR3, is SQTIHQWPATLVQPVGSPLSLECTVEGTSNPNLYWYRQAAGRGLQLLFYSVGIGQISSEVPQNLSASRPQDRQFILSSKKLLLSDSGFYLCAWSPATRAFFGQGTRLTVV.

The genes are TRBV2 and TRBJ1-4; the D is unclear. Germline V gives CDR1 SNHLY, CDR2 FYNNEI. V lost 8 bases and J 0 bases, leaving 10 bases between the germline ends. The CDR3 length is 14 residues. CDR3 in DNA: TGTGCCAGCTCGAGGTTTCCAACTAATGAAAAACTGTTTTTT. It is translated as CASSRFPTNEKLFF. The complete variable domain, with remaining parts taken from reference TRBV2 and TRBJ1-4, reads EPEVTQTPSHQVTQMGQEVILRCVPISNHLYFYWYRQILGQKVEFLVSFYNNEISEKSEIFDDQFSVERPDGSNFTLKIRSTKLEDSAMYFCASSRFPTNEKLFFGSGTQLSVL.

This clone has more than one count but fewer than ten. The V gene is TRBV7-8, the J gene TRBJ1-5, with D maybe TRBD1 (6 bases). Germline V gene lookup returns CDR1 SGHVS and CDR2 FQNEAQ. CDR3 length: 16 residues. With 1 base removed from V and 1 base from J, the gap between germline ends came to 11 bases. The CDR3 DNA reads TGTGCCAGCAGCTTAGAGGGTGGGGGCAGCAATCAGCCCCAGCATTTT. Its protein product is CASSLEGGGSNQPQHF.

The gene calls are TRBV30 and TRBJ1-2; TRBD1 agrees at 8 bases. CDR3 length: 14 amino acids. The germline CDR1 and CDR2 sequences are GTSNPN and SVGIG (reference sequence). V was clipped by 0 bases and J by 7 bases; unmatched bases: 7. The CDR3: CAWSVYPGGSGYTF. Written as DNA, the CDR3 is TGTGCCTGGAGTGTATATCCAGGGGGCAGTGGCTACACCTTC.

This sequence joins TRBV2 and TRBJ1-2; D might be TRBD1 (5 bases). CDR1 and CDR2 from the germline V gene are SNHLY and FYNNEI. The CDR3 sequence is 14 residues long. V lost 7 bases and J lost 0, with 12 bases in between. This chain's CDR3 is CASTPGLSNYGYTF. CDR3 nucleotides: TGTGCCAGCACCCCGGGACTCTCTAACTATGGCTACACCTTC.

J is TRBJ1-1 and V is TRBV4-3; TRBD1 is a possible D gene (5 bases). The germline CDR1 and CDR2 sequences are LGHNA and YSLEER. V dropped 4 bases and J dropped 4 bases, with 13 bases sitting between them. The length of the CDR3 is 14 residues. The CDR3 bases are TGCGCCAGCAGCCGGGGGGTAGATGGCACTGAAGCTTTCTTT. Its protein is CASSRGVDGTEAFF.

The J gene is TRBJ1-2, the V gene TRBV19; maybe TRBD1 (5 bases). The CDR3 is 13 residues long. Trimming cost V 5 bases and J 7 bases, with 14 bases left between them. The germline gives CDR1 LNHDA, CDR2 SQIVND (reference sequence). Written as DNA, the CDR3 is TGTGCCAGTAGTGCCGGGGGTTGGGGTGGCTACACCTTC. This translates into CASSAGGWGGYTF.

The chain joins TRBV20-1 to TRBJ1-5; D might be TRBD1 (6 bases). This CDR3 comprises 13 residues. Germline V gene data show CDR1 as DFQATT and CDR2 as SNEGSKA (reference sequence). With 3 bases removed from V and 7 bases from J, the gap between germline ends came to 13 bases. The CDR3, as DNA: TGCAGTGCTAGTGTGGGGGCGCACCAGCCCCAGCATTTT. Its protein product is CSASVGAHQPQHF.

The rearrangement links TRBV5-1 to TRBJ1-4, with TRBD1 as a possible D gene (6 bases). The CDR3 length is 15 residues. The ends were cut back, 0 bases at V and 8 bases at J, with 14 bases in the middle. Germline V gene lookup returns CDR1 SGHRS and CDR2 YFSETQ. CDR3 in DNA: TGCGCCAGCAGCTTGGCCGCCAGGGGAGCGGAAAAACTGTTTTTT. Amino acids: CASSLAARGAEKLFF.

The CDR3 loop is CASASVRTYEQYF. CDR3 DNA: TGTGCCAGCGCCTCAGTTCGAACCTACGAGCAGTACTTC. J is TRBJ2-7 and V is TRBV6-5, with unresolved D. The CDR3 runs 13 residues. V lost 8 bases and J lost 2, with 13 bases in between. Per germline, CDR1 MNHEY and CDR2 SVGAGI.

The chain joins TRBV27 to TRBJ1-3; 7 nucleotides match TRBD1. V shed 6 bases, J shed 0 bases, and the junction held 5 bases outside the gene matches. This CDR3 is built from 15 residues. CDR1 MNHEY and CDR2 SMNVEV come from the germline V gene (reference sequence). The CDR3 spells CASRLGQDSGNTIYF. CDR3 DNA: TGTGCCAGCAGACTTGGACAGGACTCTGGAAACACCATATATTTT.

The DNA of the CDR3 is TGTGCCATCAGTGCACGGGAGAATGAAAAACTGTTTTTT. This translates into CAISARENEKLFF. This chain joins TRBV10-3 and TRBJ1-4; D is undetermined. Per the germline V gene, CDR1 is ENHRY and CDR2 is SYGVKD. Trimming cost V 4 bases and J 5 bases, with 8 bases left between them. The CDR3 extends over 13 amino acids.

This clone was counted a single time. The genes are TRBV11-1 and TRBJ2-5; 8 positions agree with TRBD1. Per germline, CDR1 SGHAT and CDR2 FQDESV (reference sequence). J lost 5 bases, V lost 2 bases, and 7 bases had no gene match. The CDR3 sequence is 15 residues long. The DNA for the CDR3 is TGTGCCAGCAGCTTACGGACAGGGAATGGGGAGACCCAGTACTTC. This sequence encodes CASSLRTGNGETQYF.

This chain connects TRBV28 to TRBJ1-4, with 10 nucleotides matching TRBD1. Trimming took 2 bases from V and 2 from J; bases not matched to a gene: 11. The germline CDR1 and CDR2 sequences are MDHEN and SYDVKM. CDR3 length: 19 amino acids. The CDR3 spells CASSLPPGQGSHTNEKLFF. The CDR3 bases are TGTGCCAGCAGTTTACCGCCGGGACAGGGGTCTCACACTAATGAAAAACTGTTTTTT.

The chain has TRBV6-1 and TRBJ1-5, with D perhaps TRBD1 (6 bases). Germline lookup yields CDR1 MNHNS and CDR2 SASEGT. This CDR3 is 16 amino acids long. Trimming cost V 4 bases and J 3 bases, with 16 bases left between them. The CDR3 coding sequence is TGTGCCAGCAGTGCGGCTGGAGCGGGGGCCAATCAGCCCCAGCATTTT. Its translation: CASSAAGAGANQPQHF.

This clone was observed a few times. The chain combines TRBV7-2 with TRBJ2-5; TRBD2 aligns across 11 bases. The germline CDR1 and CDR2 sequences are SGHTA and FQGNSA. The ends lost 1 base at V and 9 bases at J; junction bases unmatched: 10. The CDR3 runs 16 residues. CDR3 region: CASSLGIAGGQMAQYF. CDR3 nucleotide sequence: TGTGCCAGCAGCTTAGGAATAGCGGGAGGGCAGATGGCCCAGTACTTC.

The genes are TRBV18 and TRBJ2-1; D is possibly TRBD2 (5 bases). Germline loops: CDR1 KGHSH, CDR2 LQKENI. The CDR3 is 13 amino acids. Trimming removed 2 bases from V and 9 bases from J, with 11 bases in between. The CDR3 bases are TGTGCCAGCTCACCAACACTAGACCCTGAGCAGTTCTTC. Its protein product is CASSPTLDPEQFF.

The V gene is TRBV4-3, the J gene TRBJ1-1, with unresolved D. The CDR3 spans 14 residues. Germline assignment: CDR1 LGHNA and CDR2 YSLEER. V was pared by 0 bases and J by 6 bases, with 11 bases between. In nucleotides, the CDR3 is TGCGCCAGCAGCCAAGATAGTACGAGGTCTGAAGCTTTCTTT. Translated: CASSQDSTRSEAFF.

This clone has only a few counts. The chain uses TRBV12-5 and TRBJ2-4, with a tentative D call TRBD1 (6 bases). Trimming removed 1 base from V and 2 bases from J, with 12 bases in between. Per the germline V gene, CDR1 is LGHNT and CDR2 is FRNRAP. This CDR3 is built from 16 residues. The DNA for the CDR3 is TGTGCTAGTGGTTTGGCGACCACAGGGACCAAAAACATTCAGTACTTC. Protein sequence: CASGLATTGTKNIQYF.

The gene calls are TRBV7-2 and TRBJ2-2, with no clear D. Germline V gene sequence: CDR1 SGHTA, CDR2 FQGNSA. V was clipped by 3 bases and J by 0 bases, with 8 bases between them. The CDR3 covers 15 residues. CDR3 sequence: CASSLSSSNTGELFF. For the CDR3, the DNA is TGTGCCAGCAGCTTGTCGAGTTCGAACACCGGGGAGCTGTTTTTT.